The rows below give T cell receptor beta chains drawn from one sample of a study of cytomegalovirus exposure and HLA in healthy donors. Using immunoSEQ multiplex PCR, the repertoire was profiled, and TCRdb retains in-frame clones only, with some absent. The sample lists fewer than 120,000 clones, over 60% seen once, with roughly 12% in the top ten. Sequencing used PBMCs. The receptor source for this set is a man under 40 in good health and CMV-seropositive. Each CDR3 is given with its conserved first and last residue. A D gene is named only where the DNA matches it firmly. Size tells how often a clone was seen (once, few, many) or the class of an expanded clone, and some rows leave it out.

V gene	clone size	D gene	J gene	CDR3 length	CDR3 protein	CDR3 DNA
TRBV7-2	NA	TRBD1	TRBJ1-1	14	CASSLRDRDTEAFF	TGTGCCAGCAGTCTCCGGGACAGGGACACTGAAGCTTTCTTT
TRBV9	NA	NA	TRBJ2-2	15	CASSTSYQGTGELFF	TGTGCCAGCAGCACTTCATATCAGGGGACCGGGGAGCTGTTTTTT
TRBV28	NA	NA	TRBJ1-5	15	CASSLSERLGGAGHF	TGTGCCAGCAGTTTATCAGAGCGCCTCGGTGGGGCAGGCCATTTT
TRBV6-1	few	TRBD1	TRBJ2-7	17	CASSETIYGTGVYEQYF	TGTGCCAGCAGTGAAACTATATATGGGACAGGGGTCTACGAGCAGTACTTC
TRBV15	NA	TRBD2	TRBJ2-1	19	CATSSKPGLAGRPTYEQFF	TGTGCCACCAGCAGCAAGCCGGGACTAGCGGGGCGACCTACTTATGAGCAGTTCTTC
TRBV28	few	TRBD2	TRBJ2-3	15	CASGGSGRSTDTQYF	TGTGCCAGCGGCGGGAGCGGACGCAGCACAGATACGCAGTATTTT
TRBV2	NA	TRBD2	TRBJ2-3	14	CASSPTSGVDTQYF	TGTGCCAGCAGCCCAACTAGCGGGGTAGATACGCAGTATTTT
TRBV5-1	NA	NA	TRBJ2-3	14	CASSVQGSTDTQYF	TGCGCCAGCAGCGTACAGGGTAGCACAGATACGCAGTATTTT
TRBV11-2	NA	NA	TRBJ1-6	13	CASRLMWNSPLHF	TGTGCCAGCAGGCTAATGTGGAATTCACCCCTCCACTTT
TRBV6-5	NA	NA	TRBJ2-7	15	CASSGPGAGAYEQNF	TGTGCCAGCAGTGGGCCGGGCGCTGGGGCCTACGAGCAGAACTTC
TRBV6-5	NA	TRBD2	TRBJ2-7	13	CASALADSYEQYF	TGTGCCAGCGCCCTAGCGGACTCCTACGAGCAGTACTTC
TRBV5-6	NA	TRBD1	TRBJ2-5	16	CASSRGQAGPAETQYF	TGTGCCAGCAGCCGGGGACAGGCTGGACCTGCGGAGACCCAGTACTTC
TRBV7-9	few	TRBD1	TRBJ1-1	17	CASTFRTGVLIDTEAFF	TGTGCCAGCACCTTCAGGACAGGCGTCCTGATAGACACTGAAGCTTTCTTT
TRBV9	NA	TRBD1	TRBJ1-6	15	CASSVEGQGYSPLHF	TGTGCCAGCAGCGTAGAGGGACAGGGATATTCACCCCTCCACTTT
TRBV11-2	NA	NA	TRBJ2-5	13	CASSRRGQETQYF	TGTGCCAGCAGCCGGCGGGGCCAAGAGACCCAGTACTTC
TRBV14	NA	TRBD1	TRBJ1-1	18	CASSQVGGGQKGNTEAFF	TGTGCCAGCAGCCAAGTCGGAGGGGGACAGAAGGGGAACACTGAAGCTTTCTTT
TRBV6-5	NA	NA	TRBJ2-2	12	CASRLAGGELFF	TGTGCCAGCAGGTTAGCTGGCGGGGAGCTGTTTTTT
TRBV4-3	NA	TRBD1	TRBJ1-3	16	CASSQLQGTEINTIYF	TGCGCCAGCAGCCAGCTCCAAGGGACAGAAATAAACACCATATATTTT
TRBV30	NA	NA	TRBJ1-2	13	CARLGGSDPGYTF	TGTGCCCGGCTAGGTGGGTCCGATCCTGGCTACACCTTC
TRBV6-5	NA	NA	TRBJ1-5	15	CASSPGGPRERPQHF	TGTGCCAGCAGTCCAGGCGGACCGAGGGAAAGGCCCCAGCATTTT
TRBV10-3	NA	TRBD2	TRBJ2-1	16	CAISESGSGGVNEQFF	TGTGCCATCAGTGAGTCAGGTAGCGGGGGGGTCAATGAGCAGTTCTTC
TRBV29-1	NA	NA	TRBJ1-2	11	CSASPGDGYTF	TGCAGCGCCAGCCCAGGGGACGGCTACACCTTC
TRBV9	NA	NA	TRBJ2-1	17	CASSVGGGGISYNEQFF	TGTGCCAGCAGCGTAGGTGGGGGGGGCATCTCCTACAATGAGCAGTTCTTC
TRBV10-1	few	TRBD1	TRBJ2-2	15	CATGTGTGLTGELFF	TGCGCCACCGGAACCGGGACAGGGCTCACCGGGGAGCTGTTTTTT
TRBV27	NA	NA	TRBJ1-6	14	CATRNGQRTSPLHF	TGTGCCACGAGAAATGGACAGAGGACTTCACCCCTCCACTTT
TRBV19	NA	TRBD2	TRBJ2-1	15	CASSIVAGGRNEQFF	TGTGCCAGTAGTATAGTTGCGGGGGGGCGGAATGAGCAGTTCTTC
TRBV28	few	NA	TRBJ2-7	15	CASSPRAHLSYEQYF	TGTGCCAGCAGTCCCAGGGCCCACCTCTCCTACGAGCAGTACTTC
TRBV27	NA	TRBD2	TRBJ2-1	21	CASSPRLKPGLAGSSYNEQFF	TGTGCCAGCAGTCCCCGATTGAAACCGGGACTAGCGGGATCCTCCTACAATGAGCAGTTCTTC
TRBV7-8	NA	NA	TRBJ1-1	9	CASSPEAFF	TGTGCCAGCAGCCCAGAAGCTTTCTTT
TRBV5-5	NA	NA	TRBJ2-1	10	CASSSREQFF	TGTGCCAGCAGCTCGCGTGAGCAGTTCTTC
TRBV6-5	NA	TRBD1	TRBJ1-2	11	CASSTGVGYTF	TGTGCCAGCAGCACAGGGGTTGGCTACACCTTC
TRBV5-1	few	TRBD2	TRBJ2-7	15	CASSQGLAGVDEQYF	TGCGCCAGCAGCCAAGGACTAGCGGGGGTCGACGAGCAGTACTTC
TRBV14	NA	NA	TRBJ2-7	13	CASSQGLAYEQYF	TGTGCCAGCAGCCAAGGACTTGCCTACGAGCAGTACTTC
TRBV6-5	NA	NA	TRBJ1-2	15	CASSSGGDPNYGYTF	TGTGCCAGCAGTTCTGGAGGGGACCCTAACTATGGCTACACCTTC
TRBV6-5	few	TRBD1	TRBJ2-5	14	CASSPGTGGVKQYF	TGTGCCAGCAGCCCCGGGACAGGGGGAGTGAAGCAGTACTTC
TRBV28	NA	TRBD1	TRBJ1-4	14	CASRRGLSNEKLFF	TGTGCCAGCAGGAGGGGGCTCAGTAATGAAAAACTGTTTTTT
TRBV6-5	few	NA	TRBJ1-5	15	CASSYSQGGNQPQHF	TGTGCCAGCAGTTACTCTCAGGGTGGCAATCAGCCCCAGCATTTT
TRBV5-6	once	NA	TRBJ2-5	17	CASSLSGGRFGQETQYF	TGTGCCAGCAGCTTGAGTGGGGGCAGGTTCGGACAAGAGACCCAGTACTTC
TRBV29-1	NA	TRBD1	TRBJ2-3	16	CSVDGQGAPTTDTQYF	TGCAGCGTTGATGGGCAGGGGGCGCCGACCACAGATACGCAGTATTTT
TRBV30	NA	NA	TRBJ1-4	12	CAWTGPNEKLFF	TGTGCCTGGACGGGTCCTAATGAAAAACTGTTTTTT
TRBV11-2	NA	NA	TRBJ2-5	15	CASSHRQGNQETQYF	TGTGCCAGCAGCCACCGTCAGGGCAACCAAGAGACCCAGTACTTC